A single T cell receptor (beta chain) is shown here with its context. Its cognate antigen is unknown. V lost 1 base and J 5 bases, leaving 17 bases between the germline ends. CDR3 size: 16 residues. The germline CDR1 and CDR2 sequences are LGHNA and YSLEER. This entry belongs to a study of cytomegalovirus exposure and HLA in healthy donors. Broader study findings: The study listed approximately 160 cytomegalovirus-associated TCR beta chains. Reports credit the classifier with highly specific, highly sensitive diagnosis of cytomegalovirus status. The TCR clusters that emerged in the first cohort tended, a later analysis found, to co-occur in the 120 or so validation repertoires.

Sequencing used immunoSEQ multiplex PCR; TCRdb keeps in-frame clones, though not all of them. There are approximately 210,000 clones in the sample; about 91% occur only once, and about 2.7% lies in the top ten. The source is a woman under 30 in good health and CMV-seronegative. The sequencing input was PBMCs. The chain has TRBV4-3 and TRBJ2-5; D gene unclear. This chain's CDR3 is CASSQGNPGTRETQYF. The CDR3 DNA reads as TGCGCCAGCAGCCAAGGAAATCCGGGTACTCGGGAGACCCAGTACTTC.